This T cell receptor (beta chain) was documented in a study of control samples from healthy donors and cancer patients. Trimming at V came to 2 bases and at J to 7 bases, leaving 7 bases not matched to a gene. Germline V gene lookup returns CDR1 LNHDA and CDR2 SQIVND (reference sequence). The CDR3 is 15 amino acids. This table comes from immunoSEQ multiplex PCR, and its TCRdb copy is limited to in-frame clones, with some not included. In the table there are 30,000 to 40,000 clones, 70% to 90% of which are singletons. The receptor's source is a woman in her forties with lung cancer. Source material: PBMCs. V is TRBV19 and J is TRBJ1-1; 10 bases fit TRBD1. CDR3 DNA: TGTGCCAGTAGTATATCAGCGGGACAGGGGAGTGAAGCTTTCTTT. This encodes CASSISAGQGSEAFF.